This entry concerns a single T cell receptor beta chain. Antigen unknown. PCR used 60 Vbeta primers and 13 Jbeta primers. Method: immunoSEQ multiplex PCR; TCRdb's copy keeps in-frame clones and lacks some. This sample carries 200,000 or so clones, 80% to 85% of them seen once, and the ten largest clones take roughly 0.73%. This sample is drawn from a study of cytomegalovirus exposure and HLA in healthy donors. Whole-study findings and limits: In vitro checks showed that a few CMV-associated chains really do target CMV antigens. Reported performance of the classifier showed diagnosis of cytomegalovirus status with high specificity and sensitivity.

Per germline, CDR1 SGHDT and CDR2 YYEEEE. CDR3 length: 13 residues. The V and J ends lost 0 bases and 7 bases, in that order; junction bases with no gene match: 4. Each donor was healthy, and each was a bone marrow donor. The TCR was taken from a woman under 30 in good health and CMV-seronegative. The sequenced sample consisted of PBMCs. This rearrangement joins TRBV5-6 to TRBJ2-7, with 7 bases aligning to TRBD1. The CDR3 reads CASSLGQGREQYF. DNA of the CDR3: TGTGCCAGCAGCTTGGGACAGGGAAGAGAGCAGTACTTC.